This T cell receptor beta chain was observed in a study of human CD4 T cells and Enterobacteriaceae. Overall study findings and caveats: Ex vivo clonotype reactivity was inferred only by sequence matching.

In regard to this clone: Its antigen is currently unknown.

CDR1 and CDR2 (germline): MNHEY, SMNVEV (reference sequence). V lost 8 bases to trimming and J lost 2 bases; unmatched junction nucleotides: 23. This CDR3 is 20 amino acids long. Sorting took every CD4+ cell except CD45RA+CCR7+CD95- naive cells, reaching over 95% purity. Sorting first excluded CD8+, CD14+, CD16+, CD56+, CD19+ and CD25-bright cells. Measured with immunoSEQ multiplex PCR; TCRdb has only the in-frame clones, and not every one. The profile shows 27,000 or so clones, about 80% of them singletons. This sequence was found in a human donor in good health. What was sequenced was memory CD4+ T cells from blood. The chain employs TRBV27 and TRBJ2-1, with 8 bases that match TRBD1. DNA for the CDR3: TGTGCCAGCGGGGACAGGAAGAGCGGAGGGGGTATTGAGCCCTACAATGAGCAGTTCTTC. Amino acids: CASGDRKSGGGIEPYNEQFF.